This T cell receptor beta chain was recorded in a study of beta chain features in type 1 diabetes listed by TCRdb under 2018. Describing the broader study: Patients and healthy donors did not differ in mean age, gender distribution, total cell number or subset yield. A total of about 110 million sorted cells were examined across all samples, and the number of cells per subset was strongly correlated with RNA yield. In the study, recently diagnosed type 1 diabetes patients and matched healthy donors were compared on the TCRB repertoires of their sorted circulating CD4+ T cell subsets. Regulatory and stem cell-like memory subsets were obtained from only 8 patients and roughly eight healthy donors, while naive and central memory subsets were obtained from all 28 donors.

Each donor gave one peripheral blood draw, averaging approximately 0.12 L, which was collected into heparinised tubes. A BD FACSAria II and a panel including CD45RO, CCR7, CD25, CD127, CD95 and CD27 were used to sort naive, central memory, regulatory and stem cell-like memory CD4+ T cells. Purity was above 95% for every sorted population. PBMCs were isolated immediately by Lymphoprep density gradient centrifugation and stained directly without culture. Samples were stained and sorted in pairs, with one healthy donor and one patient per experiment, so that batch effects were minimized. This clone was seen a few times. The antigen this receptor binds is unknown. No quality values exist for individual bases; no much larger clone is one base distant. Broad study findings and their caveats: Because the HLA sub-analyses included only small numbers of individuals, any influence of HLA type on TCRB rearrangement was left unresolved. A moderate but significant shortening of TCRB CDR3 length was observed in type 1 diabetes patients in all four CD4+ subsets. Because cDNA rather than genomic DNA was sequenced, highly expressing activated cells could have been over-represented, although no difference in activation and CD3 levels was found between groups. PCR might favor shorter templates, but patient and control samples were amplified and corrected together, so any skew would affect both groups equally. The naive, central memory and regulatory TCRB repertoires appeared to resemble one another more closely among patients than among healthy donors. At VDJ recombination sites, patients with type 1 diabetes made fewer insertions and deleted more nucleotides, a pattern implying thymic rearrangement abnormalities.

The High Capacity cDNA Reverse Transcription Kit was used to reverse transcribe all of the isolated RNA, meaning that expressed TCRB transcripts were what got sequenced. Deep immunoSEQ sequencing was performed on naive, central memory and regulatory T cell samples, with an average of roughly 3.5 million total reads per sample. After sorted cells were lysed in RLT buffer, RNA was extracted with DNase-treated RNeasy Micro or Mini kits, with the choice depending on cell number. To prevent cross-contamination, every cell subset was processed on its own, while patient and healthy donor samples were processed together. Using the immunoSEQ multiplex PCR, TCRB sequences were amplified from cDNA into 87-bp fragments spanning the CDR3 region. The amplicons were sequenced using the Illumina HiSeq platform. The authors' pipeline ran thus. Synthetic template baselines were used to correct PCR bias computationally, reads within Hamming distance 2 were collapsed together, and singletons that could not be merged were discarded. Reads were aligned against IMGT to assign V, D and J genes, CDR3 length and insertions or deletions at six rearrangement sites. Clonotype counts were normalized to sorted cell number within each subset before computing true diversity and Gini coefficients with the tcR R package. The overlap coefficient, calculated on TCRB nucleotide sequences, was used to quantify repertoire sharing. As stored in TCRdb, this immuneACCESS dataset retains in-frame rearrangements with V and J assigned. A fraction of the clones does not appear; measured against another copy, unresolved V genes explain less than half of the discrepancy, and the remainder lacks a known reason. That table is the source of V, J and clone size, and D and trimming were worked out from the DNA. For this sample there are some 150,000 clones; about 8.7% appear just once. About 0.68% of the sample comes from the top ten.

From the cysteine up to the phenylalanine, the CDR3 has a length of 15 residues. Only the CDR3 region is kept as DNA, spanning 45 bases read in frame from base 1. The germline V end is reduced by 4 bases and the J end by 7 bases; junction bases left unmatched: 4. The germline V gene yields SGHRS for CDR1 and YFSETQ for CDR2. Sequenced input: central memory CD4+ T cells from blood. The source of this sequence is a man between 18 and 29 years old in good health. This chain is built from TRBV5-1 and TRBJ2-1, with 14 central nucleotides matching TRBD2. The DNA is as follows: TGCGCCAGCAGCGGACTAGCGGGGGGAACTAATGAGCAGTTCTTC. Protein translation: CASSGLAGGTNEQFF.